This T cell receptor (beta chain) stems from a study of T cell responses to AZD1222 COVID-19 vaccine. The repertoire was sequenced with immunoSEQ multiplex PCR; TCRdb's copy has only in-frame clones and lacks some. The data hold roughly 100,000 clones, with 85% to 90% observed a single time. Germline loops: CDR1 MDHEN, CDR2 SYDVKM. V shed 5 bases and J shed 0 bases, with 11 bases lying between them. This CDR3 is built from 14 residues. The sequencing here drew on peripheral blood, taken 28 days after the second AZD1222 dose. The TCR sequence derives from an adult who received the AZD1222 COVID-19 vaccine. This chain joins TRBV28 and TRBJ2-7, with D perhaps TRBD1 (6 bases). The DNA of the CDR3 is TGTGCCAGCAGTCGGACAGTAAGCTCCTACGAGCAGTACTTC. Translation: CASSRTVSSYEQYF.